This is a list of T cell receptor beta chains from one sample in a study of Graves' ophthalmopathy and Graves' hyperthyroidism. TCRdb itself ran the multiplex PCR reads through MiXCR, one entry per CDR3 protein. The data hold a few hundred thousand distinct CDR3 sequences, with roughly 21% observed a single time. The specimen sequenced was peripheral blood. Every receptor here comes from a woman aged 50 to 60 with Graves' ophthalmopathy. Both conserved end residues are part of each CDR3. D genes are given only for firm matches. Size is omitted from some rows. Given values are once, few, many or a class for expanded clones.

clone size: -
V gene: TRBV12-3/TRBV12-4
J gene: TRBJ2-7
D gene: -
CDR3 protein: CASSFSTTGRPYEQYF
CDR3 DNA: TGTGCCAGCAGTTTCTCTACGACAGGCCGACCCTACGAGCAGTACTTC

clone size: many
V gene: TRBV6-5
J gene: TRBJ1-1
D gene: -
CDR3 protein: CASLSNGANTEAFF
CDR3 DNA: TGTGCCTCCCTAAGCAACGGAGCAAACACTGAAGCTTTCTTT

clone size: many
V gene: TRBV11-2
J gene: TRBJ1-1
D gene: -
CDR3 protein: CASSLVGGTGTEAFF
CDR3 DNA: TGTGCCAGCAGCTTAGTGGGGGGGACGGGGACTGAAGCTTTCTTT

clone size: many
V gene: TRBV6-5
J gene: TRBJ2-2
D gene: TRBD2
CDR3 protein: CASSYFAGGTGELFF
CDR3 DNA: TGTGCCAGCAGTTACTTTGCGGGAGGCACCGGGGAGCTGTTTTTT

clone size: many
V gene: TRBV28
J gene: TRBJ1-6
D gene: -
CDR3 protein: CASSTRRDPLHF
CDR3 DNA: TGTGCCAGCAGTACCCGAAGGGATCCCCTCCACTTT

clone size: -
V gene: TRBV11-2
J gene: TRBJ1-5
D gene: -
CDR3 protein: CASSLGGAYSNQPQHF
CDR3 DNA: TGTGCCAGCAGCCTTGGAGGAGCTTATAGCAATCAGCCCCAGCATTTT

clone size: -
V gene: TRBV6-1
J gene: TRBJ1-5
D gene: -
CDR3 protein: CASRGRDSNQPQHF
CDR3 DNA: TGTGCCAGCAGGGGCCGCGACAGCAATCAGCCCCAGCATTTT

clone size: many
V gene: TRBV2
J gene: TRBJ1-5
D gene: -
CDR3 protein: CASSWQENQPQHF
CDR3 DNA: TGTGCCAGCTCTTGGCAGGAGAATCAGCCCCAGCATTTT

clone size: many
V gene: TRBV20-1
J gene: TRBJ2-7
D gene: TRBD2
CDR3 protein: CSARVSSGRATEQYF
CDR3 DNA: TGCAGTGCTAGAGTTAGTAGTGGGAGGGCCACCGAGCAGTACTTC

clone size: many
V gene: TRBV28
J gene: TRBJ1-1
D gene: -
CDR3 protein: CASSFRTDPFEAFF
CDR3 DNA: TGTGCCAGCAGTTTCAGGACAGACCCCTTTGAAGCTTTCTTT

clone size: few
V gene: TRBV19
J gene: TRBJ1-1
D gene: -
CDR3 protein: CAIKGGPGTEAFF
CDR3 DNA: TGTGCCATTAAAGGGGGGCCGGGCACTGAAGCTTTCTTT

clone size: many
V gene: TRBV30
J gene: TRBJ1-2
D gene: TRBD1
CDR3 protein: CAWSPGQGFRGYTF
CDR3 DNA: TGTGCCTGGAGTCCGGGACAGGGGTTTAGGGGCTACACCTTC

clone size: many
V gene: TRBV7-9
J gene: TRBJ1-1
D gene: -
CDR3 protein: CASSLEGGNTEAFF
CDR3 DNA: TGTGCCAGCAGCTTAGAGGGAGGGAACACTGAAGCTTTCTTT

clone size: many
V gene: TRBV20-1
J gene: TRBJ2-7
D gene: -
CDR3 protein: CSASRDEQYF
CDR3 DNA: TGCAGTGCTAGCAGGGACGAGCAGTACTTC

clone size: once
V gene: TRBV7-2
J gene: TRBJ2-7
D gene: TRBD1
CDR3 protein: CASSTPGGAGWEQYF
CDR3 DNA: TGTGCCAGCAGCACGCCAGGGGGCGCAGGGTGGGAGCAGTACTTC

clone size: -
V gene: TRBV25-1
J gene: TRBJ1-1
D gene: -
CDR3 protein: CASSGLGITEAFF
CDR3 DNA: TGTGCCAGCAGTGGCCTCGGGATCACTGAAGCTTTCTTT

clone size: many
V gene: TRBV7-6
J gene: TRBJ2-5
D gene: -
CDR3 protein: CASRPYRSGETQYF
CDR3 DNA: TGTGCCAGCAGGCCATATAGATCGGGGGAGACCCAGTACTTC

clone size: many
V gene: TRBV3-1
J gene: TRBJ2-7
D gene: -
CDR3 protein: CASSQTGRAEYEQYF
CDR3 DNA: TGTGCCAGCAGCCAAACTGGCCGGGCCGAATACGAGCAGTACTTC

clone size: many
V gene: TRBV10-3
J gene: TRBJ2-5
D gene: -
CDR3 protein: CAISESDSGVRYF
CDR3 DNA: TGTGCCATCAGTGAGTCAGATTCCGGCGTCAGGTACTTC

clone size: many
V gene: TRBV19
J gene: TRBJ2-2
D gene: TRBD2
CDR3 protein: CASSFTSGNTGELFF
CDR3 DNA: TGTGCCAGTAGTTTCACTAGCGGCAACACCGGGGAGCTGTTTTTT

clone size: many
V gene: TRBV6-1
J gene: TRBJ2-5
D gene: -
CDR3 protein: CASRFDNLEETQYF
CDR3 DNA: TGTGCCAGCAGGTTCGATAATTTGGAAGAGACCCAGTACTTC

clone size: -
V gene: TRBV9
J gene: TRBJ2-2
D gene: -
CDR3 protein: CASSVQGLNGGELFF
CDR3 DNA: TGTGCCAGCAGCGTCCAGGGATTAAACGGGGGGGAGCTGTTTTTT

clone size: -
V gene: TRBV3-1
J gene: TRBJ1-6
D gene: TRBD1
CDR3 protein: CASNDRAGALHF
CDR3 DNA: TGTGCCAGCAACGACAGGGCAGGTGCCCTCCACTTT

clone size: many
V gene: TRBV6-1
J gene: TRBJ1-2
D gene: -
CDR3 protein: CASSEALISSGDGYTF
CDR3 DNA: TGTGCCAGCAGTGAAGCCCTGATTTCTTCAGGGGATGGCTACACCTTC

clone size: few
V gene: TRBV6-1
J gene: TRBJ2-7
D gene: -
CDR3 protein: CASRTTEYEQYF
CDR3 DNA: TGTGCCAGCAGAACGACAGAGTACGAGCAGTACTTC

clone size: many
V gene: TRBV20-1
J gene: TRBJ1-2
D gene: -
CDR3 protein: CSARGEWGHGYTF
CDR3 DNA: TGCAGTGCTAGAGGAGAGTGGGGGCATGGCTACACCTTC

clone size: few
V gene: TRBV6-1
J gene: TRBJ1-5
D gene: TRBD1
CDR3 protein: CASRGQGAVQPQHF
CDR3 DNA: TGTGCCAGCAGGGGACAGGGGGCGGTTCAGCCCCAGCATTTT

clone size: many
V gene: TRBV4-1
J gene: TRBJ2-2
D gene: -
CDR3 protein: CASTLEGQNTGELFF
CDR3 DNA: TGCGCCAGCACCCTCGAGGGACAGAACACCGGGGAGCTGTTTTTT

clone size: many
V gene: TRBV4-1
J gene: TRBJ1-2
D gene: -
CDR3 protein: CASSHRVSIGYTF
CDR3 DNA: TGCGCCAGCAGCCACAGGGTCTCTATCGGCTACACCTTC

clone size: -
V gene: TRBV7-9
J gene: TRBJ2-5
D gene: TRBD2
CDR3 protein: CASSPRTSGIGETQYF
CDR3 DNA: TGTGCCAGCAGCCCAAGGACTAGCGGGATAGGTGAGACCCAGTACTTC

clone size: -
V gene: TRBV12-3/TRBV12-4
J gene: TRBJ2-7
D gene: -
CDR3 protein: CASSFAETYEQYF
CDR3 DNA: TGTGCCAGCAGTTTCGCAGAAACCTACGAGCAGTACTTC

clone size: many
V gene: TRBV24-1
J gene: TRBJ1-5
D gene: -
CDR3 protein: CATQSGTSERYSNQPQHF
CDR3 DNA: TGTGCCACCCAAAGCGGGACCTCCGAGCGGTATAGCAATCAGCCCCAGCATTTT

clone size: few
V gene: TRBV11-2
J gene: TRBJ2-3
D gene: -
CDR3 protein: CASSLVPGLSTDTQYF
CDR3 DNA: TGTGCCAGCAGCTTAGTCCCAGGACTCTCCACAGATACGCAGTATTTT

clone size: many
V gene: TRBV27
J gene: TRBJ2-7
D gene: TRBD1
CDR3 protein: CASRPGQGPFSEQYF
CDR3 DNA: TGTGCCAGCAGGCCGGGACAGGGACCCTTCTCCGAGCAGTACTTC

clone size: few
V gene: TRBV30
J gene: TRBJ1-3
D gene: -
CDR3 protein: CAWSGDSGNTIYF
CDR3 DNA: TGTGCCTGGAGTGGGGACTCTGGAAACACCATATATTTT

clone size: many
V gene: TRBV2
J gene: TRBJ2-7
D gene: -
CDR3 protein: CASIGGGSASYEQYF
CDR3 DNA: TGTGCCAGCATTGGAGGGGGCTCCGCATCCTACGAGCAGTACTTC

clone size: many
V gene: TRBV19
J gene: TRBJ2-5
D gene: TRBD1
CDR3 protein: CASSNRARGPQETQYF
CDR3 DNA: TGTGCCAGTAGTAACCGGGCCAGGGGGCCCCAAGAGACCCAGTACTTC

clone size: many
V gene: TRBV5-6
J gene: TRBJ1-2
D gene: -
CDR3 protein: CASSYARTVTYGYTF
CDR3 DNA: TGTGCCAGCAGCTACGCTCGGACAGTAACTTATGGCTACACCTTC

clone size: few
V gene: TRBV6-1
J gene: TRBJ2-5
D gene: TRBD2
CDR3 protein: CASSAGTSGGWETQYF
CDR3 DNA: TGTGCCAGCAGTGCCGGGACTAGCGGGGGATGGGAGACCCAGTACTTC

clone size: many
V gene: TRBV6-2/TRBV6-3
J gene: TRBJ1-2
D gene: TRBD1
CDR3 protein: CASSYSLQGFYGYTF
CDR3 DNA: TGTGCCAGCAGTTACTCCTTACAGGGGTTCTATGGCTACACCTTC

clone size: few
V gene: TRBV19
J gene: TRBJ1-5
D gene: -
CDR3 protein: CASSIIRAGYSNQPQHF
CDR3 DNA: TGTGCCAGTAGTATCATCAGGGCGGGGTATAGCAATCAGCCCCAGCATTTT

clone size: -
V gene: TRBV10-3
J gene: TRBJ2-7
D gene: TRBD1
CDR3 protein: CAISDPDRASHEQYF
CDR3 DNA: TGTGCCATCAGTGACCCCGACAGGGCGTCCCACGAGCAGTACTTC

clone size: many
V gene: TRBV12-3/TRBV12-4
J gene: TRBJ1-6
D gene: TRBD1
CDR3 protein: CASSSPRDRWSYNSPLHF
CDR3 DNA: TGTGCCAGCAGTTCACCCCGGGACAGGTGGTCCTATAATTCACCCCTCCACTTT

clone size: many
V gene: TRBV11-2
J gene: TRBJ2-7
D gene: TRBD1
CDR3 protein: CASSKPDRVSYEQYF
CDR3 DNA: TGTGCCAGCAGCAAGCCCGACAGGGTCTCCTACGAGCAGTACTTC